Below, one T cell receptor (beta chain) is given with its context. Its cognate antigen is unknown. These data are taken from a study of T-cell memory formation after mild COVID-19. Study observations and caveats: Mainly in CM and EM were contracting CD4+ clones; CD8+ were in EMRA.

Germline CDR1 reads SNHLY; CDR2 reads FYNNEI. This CDR3 is built from 16 residues. Unmatched junction bases numbered 7, after V lost 7 bases and J lost 4 bases. TCRdb recomputed calls from the 5' RACE reads with MiXCR, one row per CDR3 protein. Of about 470,000 distinct CDR3 sequences listed, approximately 23% are singletons. Sequenced sample: PBMCs or a T cell subset sorted from them (not recorded which). This sequence originates from an adult woman who had mild COVID-19 (a few samples of this study predate the infection). Cell type and time point are not known. J is TRBJ2-1 and V is TRBV2; TRBD2 matches 13 bases. The CDR3 DNA follows: TGTGCCAGCAAGACTAGCGGGGGGCAAGGATACAATGAGCAGTTCTTC. Translated, it gives CASKTSGGQGYNEQFF.